This T cell receptor beta chain was captured by sequencing in a study of a mutant IDH1 vaccine in newly diagnosed glioma. Overall study context: Initiation of the vaccine course occurred 4-6 weeks after radiotherapy alone, or alongside temozolomide cycles. Treated patients had a mean age of about 38 years and an approximately 62% male, approximately 38% female split.

The data were produced by immunoSEQ multiplex PCR, yet TCRdb's version contains in-frame clones alone and is incomplete. The sample records some 59,000 clones, about 89% being singletons. The CDR3 consists of 14 residues. CDR1 and CDR2 (germline): SGHNT, YYREEE (reference sequence). Time point: week 11, during vaccination. Doses consisted of 300 ug of mutant IDH1 20-mer peptide each, paired with topical imiquimod. General study results and limits: Changes in the top peripheral T cell clonotypes seemingly had no bearing on pseudoprogression. Immune responses arising from the vaccine appeared in about 92% of patients.

As to this clone: The antigen remains undetermined.

Sequencing used PBMCs, obtained from a glioma patient whose treatment included an IDH1 peptide vaccine. The TCR was taken from a man aged 40-49 years with glioma. The chain uses TRBV5-4 and TRBJ2-5; maybe TRBD2 (6 bases). The J call may be incorrect, as the DNA end agrees better with TRBJ2-7. The CDR3 spells CASSLVGLTYEQYF. The CDR3 DNA reads TGTGCCAGCAGCTTGGTGGGACTCACCTACGAGCAGTACTTC.